This T cell receptor beta chain stems from a study of blood T cells in healthy people across ages. General study results and limits: Age brought a roughly linear fall in TCR beta diversity measured per million T cells. The study found more naive CD4+ cells and higher diversity in long-lived than aged donors.

The CDR3 spans 14 residues. Germline-derived CDR1 and CDR2 are SGHVS and FNYEAQ. Trimming removed 1 base at V and 10 bases at J, with 15 bases between. Worth noting for this clonotype: Its antigen is not known.

The use of a sample-barcoded 5' primer and a J-beta primer mix characterized a second PCR of about 7 to 12 cycles. Each cDNA molecule was tagged by a template-switch adaptor with 12 random nucleotides. MiXCR, run by TCRdb on the 5' RACE reads, gives a single entry per CDR3 protein. Of approximately 670,000 distinct CDR3 sequences in the sample, 40% to 50% were seen once. Drawing of peripheral blood yielded 8.5 to 10 milliliters from each donor. This chain connects TRBV7-6 to TRBJ2-3; possibly TRBD2 for D (5 bases). The sequencing sample was made of blood. The clonotype originates from a man older than 75 in good health. The CDR3 spells CASSLETTGSAQYF. CDR3 sequence (DNA): TGTGCCAGCAGCTTAGAGACTACCGGATCAGCGCAGTATTTT.